A single T cell receptor (beta chain) is shown here with its context. Its antigen target is currently unknown. One base away there is no much larger clone; base qualities are not given. The CDR3 numbers 18 residues from cysteine through phenylalanine. The read is trimmed to its CDR3 DNA, 54 bases read in frame from base 1. Trimming costs V 1 base and J 1 base, and their ends lie 17 bases apart. Based on the germline V gene (reference sequence), the CDR1 and CDR2 sequences are SEHNR and FQNEAQ. This specimen comes from a study of blood T cell repertoires in COVID-19 (dated by TCRdb to about 2020). With respect to the entire study: Samples covering the acute and convalescent phases of COVID-19 were provided by collaborators in the United States, Italy and Spain. Sample metadata almost always included a de-identified subject ID, COVID-19 status, age in years and sex. Samples came from the ongoing ImmuneRACE study (first 160 participants) plus 1,254 subjects from 6 global collaborators. A freely available public database, intended as a resource for researchers studying the immune response to SARS-CoV-2, is where the repertoires were released. Subjects who had been exposed to COVID-19, were actively infected with it, or had recovered from it provided the deeply sampled blood TCRbeta repertoires that made up the dataset. HLA class I and class II types, where available, came from metadata supplied by the sample provider rather than from assay-based typing. The material from the prospective study consisted of cDNA or gDNA derived from T cells, B-cell-depleted T cells, or PBMCs. General study outcomes and caveats: Clinical and demographic metadata were provided uncurated, with the amount varying by source and participant.

One collaborating source in Seattle enrolled patients while the patients were actively infected and followed the patients over time throughout the course of disease. Each collaborating institution followed its own protocols to collect whole blood in K2EDTA tubes. For TCRbeta analysis, collaborators shipped samples in one of three forms: frozen whole blood, isolated PBMCs, or DNA extracted from either of those sample types. TCRbeta CDR3 regions were amplified from genomic DNA using the immunoSEQ Assay, a bias-controlled multiplex PCR. The source study handled its data this way. Nucleated cell counts per sample were estimated from amplification of reference gene primers within the assay. To quantify the absolute abundance of each unique TCRbeta CDR3 rearrangement, sequence reads were collapsed and filtered. Productive Simpson clonality was computed per sample as the square root of Simpson's diversity index over productive rearrangements. TCRdb's version of the immuneACCESS table is confined to in-frame rearrangements and falls short of the full clone set. An unresolved V gene accounts for under half of the shortfall where checked; the remainder is of unknown origin. From that table come the V and J calls and clone size; the DNA was used to work out D and trimming. This sample gives hundreds of thousands of clones in total; around 85% of them show up just once. The biggest ten clones account for 4% to 6% of the sample.

This sequence uses TRBV7-9 and TRBJ2-1; a tentative D call is TRBD1 (6 bases match). The specimen sequenced was peripheral blood. This TCR was sampled from a man aged 45-60 years with COVID-19, enrolled during active disease. The CDR3 protein: CASSLGFFGTTSYNEQFF. In nucleotides, the sequence is TGTGCCAGCAGCTTAGGTTTCTTCGGGACAACATCCTACAATGAGCAGTTCTTC.